These 4 T cell receptor beta chains share one sample of origin, sequenced in a study of T cell responses to AZD1222 COVID-19 vaccine. Assay used: immunoSEQ multiplex PCR; TCRdb lists only in-frame clones, some missing. The data hold fewer than 55,000 clones, with around four fifths observed a single time. This specimen consisted of peripheral blood, obtained on day 0 of MenACWY control vaccination. These receptors were obtained from an adult in good health.

The chain joins TRBV3-1 (or the pseudogene TRBV3-2) to TRBJ2-1; tentative D call: TRBD2 (6 bases). Germline lookup yields CDR1 LGHDT and CDR2 YNNKEL (reference sequence). The CDR3 is 19 amino acids. V was pared by 4 bases and J by 7 bases, with 29 bases between. The CDR3 protein is CASSPLTPQTRIIRNEQFF. The DNA for the CDR3 is TGTGCCAGCAGCCCACTCACCCCTCAGACTAGAATAATTCGGAATGAGCAGTTCTTC.

The V call is TRBV12-5, the J call TRBJ1-1; 7 positions match TRBD1. This CDR3 is 11 amino acids long. The trim removed 6 bases at V and 7 bases at J, leaving 2 bases unmatched. CDR1 and CDR2 from the germline V gene are LGHNT and FRNRAP. In nucleotides, the CDR3 is TGTGCTAGTGGACAGGGGATTGAAGCTTTCTTT. It yields the protein CASGQGIEAFF.

V is TRBV4-1 and J is TRBJ1-5, with a possible D match to TRBD1 (6 bases). Germline assignment: CDR1 MGHRA and CDR2 YSYEKL. The CDR3 is 16 residues long. Trimming removed 1 base from V and 1 base from J, with 11 bases in between. The CDR3 nucleotides read TGCGCCAGCAGCCAAGGCAGGGGACGGAGCAATCAGCCCCAGCATTTT. This encodes CASSQGRGRSNQPQHF.

V and J are TRBV19 and TRBJ1-5, with TRBD1 matching 8 bases. The CDR3 covers 14 residues. J lost 9 bases, V lost 8 bases, and 12 bases had no gene match. The germline V gene encodes CDR1 LNHDA and CDR2 SQIVND (reference sequence). CDR3 coding DNA: TGTGCCAGTTCTCTTAGGACAGGGATGCGGCCCCAGCATTTT. It yields the protein CASSLRTGMRPQHF. The full variable domain, its missing parts supplied by reference TRBV19 and TRBJ1-5, is DGGITQSPKYLFRKEGQNVTLSCEQNLNHDAMYWYRQDPGQGLRLIYYSQIVNDFQKGDIAEGYSVSREKKESFPLTVTSAQKNPTAFYLCASSLRTGMRPQHFGDGTRLSIL.